This TCR beta chain was recorded in a study of shared clonotypes between healthy human individuals. A CD45RA+ naive subset and a CD45RA-negative memory subset were split from CD4+ cells. The repertoire was sequenced with immunoSEQ multiplex PCR; TCRdb's copy has only in-frame clones and lacks some. This table holds approximately 1.4 million clones, about 98% found once. Germline V gene sequence: CDR1 SGHRS, CDR2 YFSETQ. There are 17 residues in the CDR3. V lost 0 bases, J lost 3 bases, and 19 bases lay in between. The chain employs TRBV5-1 and TRBJ2-7; tentatively, D is TRBD1 (6 bases). This sequence originates from a man aged 30 to 39 in good health. Material for sequencing was naive CD4+ T cells sorted from blood. The subset was: CD45RA+ positively selected. CDR3 sequence (DNA): TGCGCCAGCAGCTTGGCTCGCGGACAGCAAGATCGCTACGAGCAGTACTTC. Translated: CASSLARGQQDRYEQYF.